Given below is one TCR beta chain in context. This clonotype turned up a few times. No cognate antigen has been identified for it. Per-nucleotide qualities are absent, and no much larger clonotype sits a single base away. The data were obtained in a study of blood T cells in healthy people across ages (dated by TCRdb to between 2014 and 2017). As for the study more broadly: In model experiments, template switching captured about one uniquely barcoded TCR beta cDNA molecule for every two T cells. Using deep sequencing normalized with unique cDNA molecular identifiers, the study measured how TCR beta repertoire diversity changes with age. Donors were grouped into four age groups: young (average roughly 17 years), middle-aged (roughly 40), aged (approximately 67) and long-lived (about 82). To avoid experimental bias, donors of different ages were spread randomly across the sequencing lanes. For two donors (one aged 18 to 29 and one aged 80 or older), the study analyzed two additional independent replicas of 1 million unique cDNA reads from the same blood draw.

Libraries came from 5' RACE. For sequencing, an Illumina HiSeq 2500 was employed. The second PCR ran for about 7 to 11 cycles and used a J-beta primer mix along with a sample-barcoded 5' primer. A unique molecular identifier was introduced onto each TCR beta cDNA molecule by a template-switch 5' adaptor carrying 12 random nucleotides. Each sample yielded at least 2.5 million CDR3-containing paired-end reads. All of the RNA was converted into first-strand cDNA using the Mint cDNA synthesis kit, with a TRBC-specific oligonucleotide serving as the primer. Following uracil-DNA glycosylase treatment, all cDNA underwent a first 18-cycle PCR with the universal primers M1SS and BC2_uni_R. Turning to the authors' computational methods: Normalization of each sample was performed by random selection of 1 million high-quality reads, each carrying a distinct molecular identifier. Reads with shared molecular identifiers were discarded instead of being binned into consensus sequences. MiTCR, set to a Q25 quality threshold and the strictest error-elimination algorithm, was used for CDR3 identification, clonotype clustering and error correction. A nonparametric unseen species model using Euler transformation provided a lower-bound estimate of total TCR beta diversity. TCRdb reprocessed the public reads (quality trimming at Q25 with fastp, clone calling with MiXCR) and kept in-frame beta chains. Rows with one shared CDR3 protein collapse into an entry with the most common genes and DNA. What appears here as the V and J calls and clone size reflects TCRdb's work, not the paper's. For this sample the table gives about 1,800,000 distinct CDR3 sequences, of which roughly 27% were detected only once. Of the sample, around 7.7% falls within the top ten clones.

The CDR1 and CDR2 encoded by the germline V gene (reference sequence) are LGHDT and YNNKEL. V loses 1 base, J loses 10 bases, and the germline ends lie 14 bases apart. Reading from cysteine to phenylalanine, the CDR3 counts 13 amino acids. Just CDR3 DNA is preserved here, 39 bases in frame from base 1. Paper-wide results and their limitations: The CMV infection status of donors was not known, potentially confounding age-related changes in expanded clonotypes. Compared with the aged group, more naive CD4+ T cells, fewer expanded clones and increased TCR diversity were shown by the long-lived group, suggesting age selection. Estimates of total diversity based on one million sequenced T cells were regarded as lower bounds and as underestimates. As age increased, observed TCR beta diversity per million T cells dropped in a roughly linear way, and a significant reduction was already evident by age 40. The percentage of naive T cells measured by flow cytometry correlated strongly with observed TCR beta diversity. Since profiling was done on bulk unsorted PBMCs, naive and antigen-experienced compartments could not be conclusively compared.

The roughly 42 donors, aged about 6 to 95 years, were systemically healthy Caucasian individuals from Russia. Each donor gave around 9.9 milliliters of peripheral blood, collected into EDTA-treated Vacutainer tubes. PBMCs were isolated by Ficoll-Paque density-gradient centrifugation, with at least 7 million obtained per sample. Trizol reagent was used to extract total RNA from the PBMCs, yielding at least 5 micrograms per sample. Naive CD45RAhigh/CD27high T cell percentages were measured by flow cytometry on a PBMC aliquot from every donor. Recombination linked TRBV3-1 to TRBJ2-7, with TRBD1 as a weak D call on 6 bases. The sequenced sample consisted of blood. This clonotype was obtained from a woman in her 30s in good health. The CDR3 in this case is CASSQVDRSDQYF. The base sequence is TGTGCCAGCAGCCAAGTTGACAGGTCGGATCAGTACTTC.